Given below is one T cell receptor beta chain in context. What it binds is not known. The sample originates from a study of cytomegalovirus exposure and HLA in healthy donors. Study summary: Earlier findings included about 120 million unique TCR beta sequences obtained from 180 million or so T cells. Of some 400 genotyped donors, about 80% clustered with self-reported Caucasian donors. Study results and caveats: Presence/absence results assume similar sequencing depth per donor, which may not hold. Several of the most significant clusters appeared, in a later analysis, to be linked to common viral pathogens.

The CDR3 runs 17 residues. Germline lookup yields CDR1 KGHSH and CDR2 LQKENI. Trimming removed 1 base from V and 0 bases from J; junction bases left unmatched: 5. PCR amplification relied on 60 Vbeta primers (plus 13 Jbeta primers). The method was immunoSEQ multiplex PCR; TCRdb's version includes in-frame clones alone and lacks a portion of them. The table records 200,000 to 250,000 clones, about 77% of them present only once. Sequencing used PBMCs. The receptor's source is a woman aged 30 to 39 in good health and CMV-seronegative. The chain uses TRBV18 and TRBJ1-5; 8 nucleotides line up with TRBD1. This chain's CDR3 is CASSPLQGGNSNQPQHF. The CDR3 bases are TGTGCCAGCTCACCACTACAGGGGGGGAATAGCAATCAGCCCCAGCATTTT.